What follows describes a single T cell receptor (beta chain). Germline V lookup: CDR1 MDHEN, CDR2 SYDVKM. V lost 5 bases and J lost 1, with 8 bases in between. The CDR3 extends over 13 amino acids. Assay used: immunoSEQ multiplex PCR; TCRdb lists only in-frame clones, some missing. The table lists 50,000 or so clones, about 92% of them singletons. These data belong to a study of T cell changes during pregnancy in multiple sclerosis. This clonotype originated in a female donor with multiple sclerosis, enrolled in a pregnancy study. The sample here was CD4+ T cells from peripheral blood mononuclear cells, taken before pregnancy. The V call is TRBV28, the J call TRBJ1-1, with TRBD1 as a possible D gene (5 bases). CDR3: CASSVTANTEAFF. The CDR3 DNA is TGTGCCAGCAGTGTGACAGCGAACACTGAAGCTTTCTTT.